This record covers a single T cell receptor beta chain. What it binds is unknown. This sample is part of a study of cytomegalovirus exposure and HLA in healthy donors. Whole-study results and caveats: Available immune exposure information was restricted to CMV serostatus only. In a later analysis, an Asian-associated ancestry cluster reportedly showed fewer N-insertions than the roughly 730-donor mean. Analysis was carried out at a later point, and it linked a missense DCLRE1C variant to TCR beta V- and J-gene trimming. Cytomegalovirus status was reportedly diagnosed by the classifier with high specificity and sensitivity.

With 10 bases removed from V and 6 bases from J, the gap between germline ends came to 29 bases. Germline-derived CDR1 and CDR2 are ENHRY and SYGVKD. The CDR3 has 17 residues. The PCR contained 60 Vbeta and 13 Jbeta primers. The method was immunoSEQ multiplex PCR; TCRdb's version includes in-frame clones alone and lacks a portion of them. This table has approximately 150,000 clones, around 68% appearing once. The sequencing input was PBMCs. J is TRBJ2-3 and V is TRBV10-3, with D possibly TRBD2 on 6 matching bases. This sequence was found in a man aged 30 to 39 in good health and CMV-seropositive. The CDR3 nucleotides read TGTGCCACCGAGGGAGGTTCAGGGTCTGGTTCCTCGGATACGCAGTATTTT. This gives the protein CATEGGSGSGSSDTQYF.